This T cell receptor beta chain was sequenced in a study of blood T cell repertoires in COVID-19. On the study more broadly: From T cells, B-cell-depleted T cells, or PBMCs came the material, which was cDNA or gDNA.

Germline CDR1 is WNHNN and CDR2 is SYGVQD (reference sequence). There are 13 residues in the CDR3. Trimming cost V 1 base and J 6 bases, with 10 bases left between them. Original data processing: Amplification of reference gene primers was used by the study to estimate nucleated cell counts. Profiled with immunoSEQ multiplex PCR; TCRdb holds only in-frame clones, not every one. V, J and clone size reflect that table, while D and trimming were determined from the DNA. The sample gives about 150,000 clones, approximately 87% of which show up once; around 6.5% is in the top ten. Sequences were obtained from peripheral blood. The chain links TRBV10-1 to TRBJ2-7; tentative D call: TRBD1 (6 bases). This receptor was taken from an older man with acute or convalescent COVID-19. Here the CDR3 reads CASSEFGGSEQYF. CDR3 DNA: TGCGCCAGCAGTGAGTTTGGGGGCAGCGAGCAGTACTTC.